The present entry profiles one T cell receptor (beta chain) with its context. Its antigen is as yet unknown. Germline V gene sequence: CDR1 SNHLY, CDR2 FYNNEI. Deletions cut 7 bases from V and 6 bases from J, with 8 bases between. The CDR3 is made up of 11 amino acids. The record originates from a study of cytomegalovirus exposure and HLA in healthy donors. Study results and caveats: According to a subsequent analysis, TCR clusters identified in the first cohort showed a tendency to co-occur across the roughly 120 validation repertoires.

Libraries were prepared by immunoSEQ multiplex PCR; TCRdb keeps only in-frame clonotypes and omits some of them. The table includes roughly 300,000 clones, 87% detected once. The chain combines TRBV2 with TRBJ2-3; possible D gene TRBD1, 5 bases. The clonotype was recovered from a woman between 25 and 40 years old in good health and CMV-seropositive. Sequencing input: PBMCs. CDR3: CASNSGDTQYF. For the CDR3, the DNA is TGTGCCAGCAACTCAGGGGATACGCAGTATTTT.